The entry below describes one T cell receptor beta chain. Its cognate antigen is unknown. The record originates from a study of cytomegalovirus exposure and HLA in healthy donors. Findings of the study overall: A missense variant in DCLRE1C was later tied to TCR beta V- and J-gene trimming. Across donors, most TCRs were seen rarely, yet some public ones were widespread.

The PCR contained 60 Vbeta and 13 Jbeta primers. The repertoire was sequenced with immunoSEQ multiplex PCR; TCRdb's copy has only in-frame clones and lacks some. Among some 140,000 clones listed, 70% to 75% were seen once. V shed 0 bases, J shed 6 bases, and the junction held 9 bases outside the gene matches. Germline lookup yields CDR1 LGHNA and CDR2 YNFKEQ. This CDR3 region has 17 residues. This TCR came from a man aged 25 to 40 in good health and CMV-seronegative. The chain uses TRBV4-2 and TRBJ2-1; TRBD2 aligns across 9 bases. Sequenced sample: PBMCs. The CDR3 is CASSQDRAGTSSNEQFF. The CDR3 region has the DNA TGTGCCAGCAGCCAAGATCGAGCCGGGACTAGCAGCAATGAGCAGTTCTTC.